The subject of this entry is one T cell receptor (beta chain). These data are taken from a study of blood T cell repertoires in COVID-19. This CDR3 region has 16 residues. Germline V CDR1 and CDR2: LNHDA, SQIVND (reference sequence). Trimming at V came to 10 bases and at J to 5 bases, leaving 16 bases not matched to a gene. Recruits, aged 18 to 89 years, lived in 20 to 30 US areas. Here immunoSEQ multiplex PCR was the method, and the copy in TCRdb shows in-frame clones only, minus some. There are roughly 160,000 clones in the sample; 80% to 85% occur only once, and under 15% lies in the top ten. This sequence joins TRBV19 and TRBJ2-3, with 9 bases fitting TRBD2. This receptor was obtained from a woman aged 55-75 years who had recovered from COVID-19. Sequencing was performed on PBMCs or T cells enriched from blood (not recorded which). CDR3 in amino acids: CATSSGGADRVDTQYF. CDR3 in DNA: TGTGCCACAAGTAGCGGGGGAGCCGACAGGGTAGATACGCAGTATTTT.